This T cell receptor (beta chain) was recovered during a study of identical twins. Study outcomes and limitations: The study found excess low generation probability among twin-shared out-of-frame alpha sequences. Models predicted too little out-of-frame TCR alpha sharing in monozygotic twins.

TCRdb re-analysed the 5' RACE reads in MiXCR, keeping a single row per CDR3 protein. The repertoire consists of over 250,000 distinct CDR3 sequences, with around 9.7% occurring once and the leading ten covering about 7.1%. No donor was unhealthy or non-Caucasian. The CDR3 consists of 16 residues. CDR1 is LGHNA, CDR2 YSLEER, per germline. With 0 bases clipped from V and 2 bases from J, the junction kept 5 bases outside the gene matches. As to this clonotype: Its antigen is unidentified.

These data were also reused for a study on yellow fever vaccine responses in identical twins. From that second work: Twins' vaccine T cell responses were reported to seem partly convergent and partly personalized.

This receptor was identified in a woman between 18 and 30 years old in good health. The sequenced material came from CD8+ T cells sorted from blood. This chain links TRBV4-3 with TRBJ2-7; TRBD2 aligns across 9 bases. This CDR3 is CASSQDWPSGAYEQYF. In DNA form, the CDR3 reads TGCGCCAGCAGCCAAGATTGGCCTAGCGGGGCCTACGAGCAGTACTTC.